A selection of T cell receptor beta chains follows, all from one sample in a study of response to subunit inactivated influenza vaccine. TCRdb re-called the RT-PCR reads through MiXCR, storing one row per CDR3 protein. This repertoire shows hundreds of thousands of distinct CDR3 sequences, just over 20% found once; its top ten account for about 9.4%. Sequencing was performed on PBMCs from blood, taken about 20 months after vaccination. The receptors come from a man between 50 and 75 years old who received an inactivated influenza vaccine. The CDR3 runs from the conserved cysteine through the conserved F or W. Fields, in order: J gene, D gene, V gene, clone size, CDR3 protein, CDR3 DNA. A D gene is named only where the DNA matches it firmly. Clone size is shown for a subset of rows, as once, few, many or a class of expanded clone.

>TRBJ2-7|.|TRBV28|many
CASRGAGNSYEQYF
TGTGCCAGCAGAGGGGCAGGGAACTCCTACGAGCAGTACTTC
>TRBJ1-1|.|TRBV24-1|few
CAASPDSEAFF
TGTGCCGCTTCCCCGGACTCTGAAGCTTTCTTT
>TRBJ1-1|.|TRBV5-1|many
CASSVDRQNTEAFF
TGCGCCAGCAGCGTGGACAGACAGAACACTGAAGCTTTCTTT
>TRBJ2-2|.|TRBV28|few
CASSRGRGPNTGELFF
TGTGCCAGCAGCAGGGGCCGGGGACCGAACACCGGGGAGCTGTTTTTT
>TRBJ2-3|TRBD2|TRBV7-3|few
CASSTLSGGTDTQYF
TGTGCCAGCAGCACCCTAAGCGGGGGCACAGATACGCAGTATTTT
>TRBJ2-7|TRBD1|TRBV12-3/TRBV12-4|.
CASSEGGFEQYF
TGTGCCAGCAGCGAAGGGGGCTTCGAGCAGTACTTC
>TRBJ2-1|TRBD2|TRBV3-1|few
CASSQVASGGDNEQFF
TGTGCCAGCAGCCAAGTTGCTAGCGGGGGAGATAATGAGCAGTTCTTC
>TRBJ2-7|TRBD2|TRBV5-1|.
CASSPSGRIYEQYF
TGCGCCAGCAGCCCCAGCGGGAGGATTTACGAGCAGTACTTC
>TRBJ2-7|.|TRBV14|once
CASSQVSIYEQYF
TGTGCCAGCAGCCAAGTCAGTATCTACGAGCAGTACTTC
>TRBJ1-5|.|TRBV20-1|.
CSAKGTSSQPQHF
TGCAGTGCTAAAGGGACGTCTAGTCAGCCCCAGCATTTT
>TRBJ1-5|.|TRBV12-3/TRBV12-4|.
CASSADLLGAGQPQHF
TGTGCCAGCAGTGCCGATTTGTTGGGGGCGGGCCAGCCCCAGCATTTT
>TRBJ2-1|TRBD2|TRBV3-1|.
CASSPFGGSENNEQFF
TGTGCCAGCAGCCCGTTCGGCGGGAGTGAAAACAATGAGCAGTTCTTC
>TRBJ2-7|.|TRBV3-1|.
CASSQQGSLEQYF
TGTGCCAGCAGCCAACAGGGTTCTCTTGAGCAGTACTTC
>TRBJ1-1|.|TRBV12-3/TRBV12-4|many
CASSTLGRLPGAFF
TGTGCCAGCAGTACCCTCGGACGACTCCCCGGGGCTTTCTTT
>TRBJ1-5|.|TRBV27|few
CASSSLNRGFDQPQHF
TGTGCCAGCAGTTCTCTAAATCGGGGATTCGATCAGCCCCAGCATTTT
>TRBJ1-1|.|TRBV19|.
CASSIHRAPTEAFF
TGTGCCAGTAGTATTCACAGGGCACCCACTGAAGCTTTCTTT
>TRBJ1-1|.|TRBV5-1|.
CASSLEVRNTEAFF
TGCGCCAGCAGCTTGGAAGTCAGGAACACTGAAGCTTTCTTT
>TRBJ1-1|.|TRBV6-1|.
CASTFTGRSEAFF
TGTGCCAGCACCTTCACAGGGAGGTCTGAAGCTTTCTTT
>TRBJ2-7|TRBD1|TRBV11-2|.
CASQRTGTYEQYF
TGTGCCAGCCAAAGGACAGGGACCTACGAGCAGTACTTC
>TRBJ2-1|TRBD2|TRBV4-2|.
CASSQDTSGGYNEQFF
TGTGCCAGCAGCCAAGATACTAGCGGGGGGTACAATGAGCAGTTCTTC
>TRBJ2-5|TRBD2|TRBV6-5|few
CASSYGRAPETQYF
TGTGCCAGCAGTTACGGGAGGGCTCCAGAGACCCAGTACTTC
>TRBJ2-3|TRBD1|TRBV20-1|.
CSHRGQYSTDTQYF
TGCAGCCACAGGGGCCAATATTCCACAGATACGCAGTATTTT
>TRBJ1-5|.|TRBV6-1|few
CASSKGINQPQHF
TGTGCCAGCAGCAAGGGTATCAATCAGCCCCAGCATTTT
>TRBJ1-2|TRBD1|TRBV10-3|.
CAISEWTGARSNYGYSF
TGTGCCATCAGTGAGTGGACAGGGGCGAGAAGTAACTATGGCTACTCCTTC
>TRBJ1-4|.|TRBV5-1|few
CASSRDAPNEKLFF
TGCGCCAGCAGCAGGGACGCCCCTAATGAAAAACTGTTTTTT
>TRBJ1-6|.|TRBV5-1|.
CASSLQYPSSYNSPLHF
TGCGCCAGCAGCTTGCAGTACCCCAGCTCCTATAATTCACCCCTCCACTTT
>TRBJ2-2|TRBD2|TRBV15|few
CATSPRTSGAGELFF
TGTGCCACCAGCCCGCGGACTAGCGGCGCCGGGGAGCTGTTTTTT
>TRBJ2-2|TRBD2|TRBV7-2|few
CASSLGAAGGSGELFF
TGTGCCAGCAGCTTAGGGGCTGCGGGAGGGTCCGGGGAGCTGTTTTTT
>TRBJ1-3|.|TRBV6-1|few
CASSEVEFSGNTIYF
TGTGCCAGCAGTGAAGTTGAGTTCTCTGGAAACACCATATATTTT
>TRBJ1-6|.|TRBV12-3/TRBV12-4|few
CASRIYNSPLHF
TGTGCCAGCAGGATTTATAATTCACCCCTCCACTTT
>TRBJ1-2|.|TRBV25-1|many
CASFGLNPGQKHYGYTF
TGTGCCTCTTTTGGCCTCAACCCGGGACAAAAACACTATGGCTACACCTTC
>TRBJ2-5|TRBD1|TRBV20-1|few
CSAIGTAQETQYF
TGCAGTGCTATCGGGACAGCACAAGAGACCCAGTACTTC
>TRBJ1-1|.|TRBV20-1|.
CSARESPQGLSEAFF
TGCAGTGCTAGAGAGTCTCCACAGGGACTTTCTGAAGCTTTCTTT
>TRBJ2-1|TRBD1|TRBV20-1|few
CSARDRDRGWGNEQFF
TGCAGTGCTAGAGATAGGGACAGGGGTTGGGGAAATGAGCAGTTCTTC
>TRBJ2-7|.|TRBV4-2|.
CASSPPGGEQYF
TGTGCCAGCAGCCCCCCTGGAGGGGAGCAGTACTTC
>TRBJ1-1|.|TRBV12-3/TRBV12-4|.
CASSLAGDMNTEAFF
TGTGCCAGCAGTTTAGCGGGGGACATGAACACTGAAGCTTTCTTT
>TRBJ2-7|.|TRBV12-3/TRBV12-4|.
CASSFVGIEQYF
TGTGCCAGCAGTTTTGTGGGGATCGAGCAGTACTTC
>TRBJ2-1|.|TRBV5-1|few
CASSYQGGGYNEQFF
TGCGCCAGCAGCTACCAGGGTGGTGGCTACAATGAGCAGTTCTTC
>TRBJ2-3|TRBD2|TRBV30|.
CAGAGGPEDTQYF
TGTGCCGGAGCGGGAGGGCCGGAAGATACGCAGTATTTT
>TRBJ1-1|.|TRBV19|.
CASWFSGSAFF
TGTGCCAGCTGGTTTTCCGGTTCAGCTTTCTTT
>TRBJ1-4|TRBD1|TRBV12-3/TRBV12-4|.
CASSLGTGDLAKLFF
TGTGCCAGCAGTTTGGGGACAGGGGATTTGGCAAAACTGTTTTTT
>TRBJ2-1|.|TRBV20-1|.
CSARDLREATYNEQFF
TGCAGTGCTAGAGATTTAAGGGAGGCCACATACAATGAGCAGTTCTTC
>TRBJ1-1|TRBD1|TRBV5-1|.
CASSLDGTGGRAFF
TGCGCCAGCAGCTTGGACGGGACAGGGGGGCGAGCTTTCTTT
>TRBJ2-3|TRBD2|TRBV12-3/TRBV12-4|.
CASGPRRGLVDTQYF
TGTGCCAGCGGGCCCCGGCGGGGGTTGGTAGATACGCAGTATTTT
>TRBJ1-2|.|TRBV3-1|few
CASSQVAERGGYTF
TGTGCCAGCAGCCAAGTCGCGGAGCGAGGAGGCTACACCTTC
>TRBJ2-7|.|TRBV20-1|few
CSAREGQQYF
TGCAGTGCTAGAGAAGGTCAGCAGTACTTC
>TRBJ1-5|TRBD1|TRBV12-3/TRBV12-4|few
CASSFGWSGTIRGQPQHF
TGTGCCAGCAGTTTTGGGTGGTCGGGGACCATCAGGGGGCAGCCCCAGCATTTT
>TRBJ2-1|TRBD1|TRBV5-4|.
CASSSPGQGARGEQFF
TGTGCCAGCAGCTCCCCGGGACAGGGGGCCCGGGGTGAGCAGTTCTTC
>TRBJ2-3|.|TRBV12-3/TRBV12-4|.
CASSLANWYLWGGTDTQYF
TGTGCCAGCAGTTTAGCGAATTGGTACCTTTGGGGGGGCACAGATACGCAGTATTTT
>TRBJ2-1|.|TRBV10-3|few
CAISVSTGNEQFF
TGTGCCATCAGTGTTTCTACCGGCAATGAGCAGTTCTTC
>TRBJ1-6|.|TRBV7-9|many
CASSRRQDSPLHF
TGTGCCAGCAGCAGACGACAGGATTCACCCCTCCACTTT
>TRBJ1-5|.|TRBV19|.
CASSIGVYQPQHF
TGTGCCAGTAGTATAGGGGTCTATCAGCCCCAGCATTTT
>TRBJ2-2|TRBD1|TRBV5-6|.
CASSLGTGKVGELFF
TGTGCCAGCAGCTTGGGGACAGGGAAGGTCGGGGAGCTGTTTTTT
>TRBJ2-6|.|TRBV29-1|.
CSVEDGVSSGANVLTF
TGCAGCGTTGAGGACGGCGTAAGCTCTGGGGCCAACGTCCTGACTTTC
>TRBJ1-6|.|TRBV3-1|few
CASSLAGTNYNSPLHF
TGTGCCAGCAGCCTTGCCGGGACCAACTATAATTCACCCCTCCACTTT
>TRBJ1-6|TRBD1|TRBV27|.
CASSFTKTGVNSPLHF
TGTGCCAGCAGTTTCACCAAGACAGGGGTTAATTCACCCCTCCACTTT